Listed below are T cell receptor beta chains from one sample, sequenced in a study of blood T cells in healthy people across ages. One entry per CDR3 protein results from TCRdb running MiXCR on the 5' RACE reads. The data show 1,300,000 or so distinct CDR3 sequences, with 55% to 75% seen just once and about 6.3% held by the top ten. Sequenced sample: blood. These TCRs come from a man aged 18-30 years in good health. The CDR3 runs from the conserved cysteine through the conserved F or W. A D gene is named only where the DNA matches it firmly. Rows give clone size only sometimes, using once, few, many, or a class for an expanded clone.

d_gene: TRBD2; v_gene: TRBV20-1; j_gene: TRBJ2-5; abundance: few; CDR3nt: TGCAGTGCTAGCTGGCTAGCGGGGAAAGAGACCCAGTACTTC; CDR3aa: CSASWLAGKETQYF
d_gene: .; v_gene: TRBV7-6; j_gene: TRBJ2-1; abundance: .; CDR3nt: TGTGCCAGCAGCTTAGCGCTGGGATTTGAGCAGTTCTTC; CDR3aa: CASSLALGFEQFF
d_gene: .; v_gene: TRBV6-1; j_gene: TRBJ2-3; abundance: .; CDR3nt: TGTGCCAGCGCAATAGATACGCAGTATTTT; CDR3aa: CASAIDTQYF
d_gene: TRBD2; v_gene: TRBV20-1; j_gene: TRBJ2-3; abundance: .; CDR3nt: TGCAGTGCTCTTAGCGGGAGCGGAACAGATACGCAGTATTTT; CDR3aa: CSALSGSGTDTQYF
d_gene: .; v_gene: TRBV7-9; j_gene: TRBJ2-7; abundance: few; CDR3nt: TGTGCCAGCAGCGACTCGAGGGGTTCCTACGAGCAGTACTTC; CDR3aa: CASSDSRGSYEQYF
d_gene: TRBD1; v_gene: TRBV4-3; j_gene: TRBJ2-7; abundance: .; CDR3nt: TGCGCCAGCGCGCCAGGGACAGGGACCTACGAGCAGTACTTC; CDR3aa: CASAPGTGTYEQYF
d_gene: .; v_gene: TRBV7-2; j_gene: TRBJ2-1; abundance: .; CDR3nt: TGTGCCAGCAGCTTAGGGGGACCAGGCCGTGGCTACAATGAGCAGTTCTTC; CDR3aa: CASSLGGPGRGYNEQFF
d_gene: .; v_gene: TRBV2; j_gene: TRBJ2-5; abundance: .; CDR3nt: TGTGCCAGCAGTGTGCGTAGCGTCCAAGAGACCCAGTACTTC; CDR3aa: CASSVRSVQETQYF
d_gene: .; v_gene: TRBV5-5; j_gene: TRBJ2-7; abundance: .; CDR3nt: TGTGCCAGCAGCCTCGAAGGGGGAACGAGCTACGAGCAGTACTTC; CDR3aa: CASSLEGGTSYEQYF
d_gene: .; v_gene: TRBV3-1; j_gene: TRBJ1-2; abundance: .; CDR3nt: TGTGCCAGCAGCCAAGATATTGCATCTAACTATGGCTACACCTTC; CDR3aa: CASSQDIASNYGYTF
d_gene: TRBD1; v_gene: TRBV10-3; j_gene: TRBJ2-1; abundance: few; CDR3nt: TGTGCCATCAGTGATTGGGACAGGAGCTCCTACAATGAGCAGTTCTTC; CDR3aa: CAISDWDRSSYNEQFF
d_gene: .; v_gene: TRBV6-2/TRBV6-3; j_gene: TRBJ2-1; abundance: .; CDR3nt: TGTGCCAGCAGTTACTCCCTAGCCACGATCTACAATGAGCAGTTCTTC; CDR3aa: CASSYSLATIYNEQFF
d_gene: TRBD2; v_gene: TRBV20-1; j_gene: TRBJ2-1; abundance: .; CDR3nt: TGCAGTGCCACAGGACTAGCGGGATCGGATGAGCAGTTCTTC; CDR3aa: CSATGLAGSDEQFF
d_gene: TRBD2; v_gene: TRBV28; j_gene: TRBJ2-3; abundance: .; CDR3nt: TGTGCCAGCAGTTTAAGGGCGCGGGGGAGCACAGATACGCAGTATTTT; CDR3aa: CASSLRARGSTDTQYF
d_gene: TRBD1; v_gene: TRBV12-3/TRBV12-4; j_gene: TRBJ2-7; abundance: .; CDR3nt: TGTGCCGGCAGGGGGACAGCCTCCTACGAGCAGTACTTC; CDR3aa: CAGRGTASYEQYF
d_gene: TRBD1; v_gene: TRBV5-1; j_gene: TRBJ2-7; abundance: .; CDR3nt: TGCGCCAGCAGCGCGGACAGGTGGGGCCTCGAGCAGTACTTC; CDR3aa: CASSADRWGLEQYF
d_gene: TRBD1; v_gene: TRBV28; j_gene: TRBJ1-1; abundance: few; CDR3nt: TGTGCCAGCAGTTTAGAGACAGGGGTTGAAGCTTTCTTT; CDR3aa: CASSLETGVEAFF
d_gene: TRBD1; v_gene: TRBV28; j_gene: TRBJ1-2; abundance: .; CDR3nt: TGTGCCAGCAGTTCTCATACCAGGACAGGAAGAGCTAACTATGGCTACACCTTC; CDR3aa: CASSSHTRTGRANYGYTF
d_gene: TRBD1; v_gene: TRBV28; j_gene: TRBJ2-7; abundance: once; CDR3nt: TGTGCCAGCAGTTTCTCTCCCCGACAGGGATCCTACGAGCAGTACTTC; CDR3aa: CASSFSPRQGSYEQYF
d_gene: .; v_gene: TRBV28; j_gene: TRBJ2-3; abundance: .; CDR3nt: TGTGCCAGCAGATCCCCGCGATGGGACGGGGGTAACACAGATACGCAGTATTTT; CDR3aa: CASRSPRWDGGNTDTQYF
d_gene: TRBD1; v_gene: TRBV28; j_gene: TRBJ2-7; abundance: .; CDR3nt: TGTGCCAGCAGTTTGCCGGGACAGAAGGACTACGAGCAGTACTTC; CDR3aa: CASSLPGQKDYEQYF
d_gene: .; v_gene: TRBV6-6; j_gene: TRBJ1-2; abundance: .; CDR3nt: TGTGCCAGCAACCTCGACGGTCGACCTAACTATGGCTACACCTTC; CDR3aa: CASNLDGRPNYGYTF
d_gene: .; v_gene: TRBV5-1; j_gene: TRBJ2-5; abundance: .; CDR3nt: TGCGCCAGCAGCTTGGAAATGAGTCAAGAGACCCAGTACTTC; CDR3aa: CASSLEMSQETQYF
d_gene: TRBD1; v_gene: TRBV4-1; j_gene: TRBJ2-7; abundance: .; CDR3nt: TGCGCCAGCAGCCCGTCTACGGGACAGGGACTATACGAGCAGTACTTC; CDR3aa: CASSPSTGQGLYEQYF